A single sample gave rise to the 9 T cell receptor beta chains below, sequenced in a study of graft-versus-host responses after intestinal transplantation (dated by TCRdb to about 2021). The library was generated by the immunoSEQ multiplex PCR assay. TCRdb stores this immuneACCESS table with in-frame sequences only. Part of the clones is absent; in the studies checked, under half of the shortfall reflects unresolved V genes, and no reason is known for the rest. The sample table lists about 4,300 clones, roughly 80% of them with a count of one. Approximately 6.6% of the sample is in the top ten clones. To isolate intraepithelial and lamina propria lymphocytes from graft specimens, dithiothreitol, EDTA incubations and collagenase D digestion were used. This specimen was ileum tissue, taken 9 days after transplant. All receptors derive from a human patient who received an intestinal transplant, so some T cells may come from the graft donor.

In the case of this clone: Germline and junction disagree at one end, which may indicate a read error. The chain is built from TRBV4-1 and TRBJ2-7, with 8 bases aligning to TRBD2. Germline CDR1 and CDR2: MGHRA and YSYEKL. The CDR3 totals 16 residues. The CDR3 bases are TGCGCCAGCGGCCAAACGGAAACTAGCGGCTCCTACGAGCAGTACTTC. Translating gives CASGQTETSGSYEQYF.

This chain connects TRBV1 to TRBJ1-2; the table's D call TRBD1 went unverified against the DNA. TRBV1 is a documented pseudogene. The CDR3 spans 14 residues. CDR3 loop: CTSSPQDRGSGYTF. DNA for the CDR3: TGCACCAGCAGCCCGCAAGACAGGGGAAGTGGCTACACCTTC.

CDR3 in DNA: TGTGCCAGCAGCTTAGTCGGACAGTCAACTAACTACGAGCAGTACTTC. Protein: CASSLVGQSTNYEQYF. The chain joins TRBV7-9 to TRBJ2-7; possibly TRBD1 for D (6 bases). The CDR3 runs 16 residues. V was shortened by 1 base and J by 3 bases, with 16 bases between the two germline ends. Germline CDR1 is SEHNR and CDR2 is FQNEAQ (reference sequence).

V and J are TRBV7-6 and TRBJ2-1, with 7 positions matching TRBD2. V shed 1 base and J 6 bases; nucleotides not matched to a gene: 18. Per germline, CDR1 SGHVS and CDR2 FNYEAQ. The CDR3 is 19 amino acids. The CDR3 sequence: CASSLEGGGRPPDGNEQFF. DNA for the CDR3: TGTGCCAGCAGCTTAGAAGGCGGCGGGAGACCACCCGACGGCAATGAGCAGTTCTTC.

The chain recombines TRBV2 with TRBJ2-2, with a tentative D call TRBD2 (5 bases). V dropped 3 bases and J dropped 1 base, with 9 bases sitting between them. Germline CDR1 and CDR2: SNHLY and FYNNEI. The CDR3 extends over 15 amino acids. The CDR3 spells CASSEGGLNTGELFF. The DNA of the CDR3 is TGTGCCAGCAGTGAGGGCGGGTTGAACACCGGGGAGCTGTTTTTT.

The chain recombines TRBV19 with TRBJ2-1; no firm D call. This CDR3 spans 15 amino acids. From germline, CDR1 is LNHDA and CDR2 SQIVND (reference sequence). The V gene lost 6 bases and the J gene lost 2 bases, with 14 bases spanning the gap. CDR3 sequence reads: CASRPRRVPYNEQFF. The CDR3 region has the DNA TGTGCCAGTAGACCTCGTCGGGTCCCCTACAATGAGCAGTTCTTC.

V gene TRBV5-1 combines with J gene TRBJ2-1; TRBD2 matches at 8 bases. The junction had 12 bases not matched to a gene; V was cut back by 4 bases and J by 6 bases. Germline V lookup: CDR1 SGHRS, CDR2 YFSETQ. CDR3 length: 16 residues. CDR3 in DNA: TGCGCCAGCAGCGTACCGGGACTAGGCATCGGCAATGAGCAGTTCTTC. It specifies CASSVPGLGIGNEQFF. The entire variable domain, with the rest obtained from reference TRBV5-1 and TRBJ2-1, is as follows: KAGVTQTPRYLIKTRGQQVTLSCSPISGHRSVSWYQQTPGQGLQFLFEYFSETQRNKGNFPGRFSGRQFSNSRSEMNVSTLELGDSALYLCASSVPGLGIGNEQFFGPGTRLTVL.

CDR3 in amino acids: CASSWPRGSNEKLFF. The CDR3 DNA follows: TGTGCCAGCAGTTGGCCGCGAGGGTCTAATGAAAAACTGTTTTTT. The chain joins TRBV28 to TRBJ1-4; D is uncertain. The V and J ends lost 4 bases and 3 bases respectively, with 12 bases between them. The CDR3 sequence is 15 residues long. CDR1 MDHEN and CDR2 SYDVKM come from the germline V gene.

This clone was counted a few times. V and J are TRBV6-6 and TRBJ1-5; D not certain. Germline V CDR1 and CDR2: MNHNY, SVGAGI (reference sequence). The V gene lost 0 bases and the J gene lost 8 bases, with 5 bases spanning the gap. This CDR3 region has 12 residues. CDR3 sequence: CASSYSVEPQHF. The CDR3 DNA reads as TGTGCCAGCAGTTACTCCGTTGAGCCCCAGCATTTT.